This T cell receptor beta chain was recovered during a study of response to subunit inactivated influenza vaccine (dated by TCRdb to 2016 to 2018). Looking at the study overall: Deep quantitative profiling of the T cell receptor repertoire was used in the study to follow responses to a trivalent subunit inactivated influenza vaccine. The paper's findings and limits, for the study overall: The authors suggested that each seasonal influenza vaccination may recruit only a limited number of new T cells.

V is shortened by 10 bases, J by 2 bases, and the region joining them spans 16 bases. From the cysteine through the phenylalanine, the CDR3 covers 14 amino acids. The kept DNA is CDR3 alone, 42 bases in frame from the first base. As encoded in the germline V gene, CDR1 is WSHSY while CDR2 is SAAADI. Preparation of the library involved RT-PCR. For sequencing, an Illumina HiSeq 2500 was employed. The public reads were reprocessed in TCRdb via fastp at Q25 and MiXCR, keeping in-frame beta chains. Every CDR3 protein is listed once, alongside the most common genes and DNA of its rows. This sample lists more than 700,000 distinct CDR3 sequences; around 20% were detected once. The ten largest clonotypes hold about 9.4% of the sample. There are a few counts of this clonotype. The target of this receptor is not known. No much larger clone is present one base from it, and per-base qualities are unavailable.

The source material was PBMCs from blood, sampled roughly 5 days after vaccination. The rearranged chain carries TRBV10-2 and TRBJ2-3, with no confident D gene call. This TCR was recovered from a man aged 45-65 years who received an inactivated influenza vaccine. Donor details come from another sample of the same person, matched by shared clones. Here is the DNA: TGCGCCACCTGCTTACCGACTCACACAGATACGCAGTATTTT. It encodes CATCLPTHTDTQYF.